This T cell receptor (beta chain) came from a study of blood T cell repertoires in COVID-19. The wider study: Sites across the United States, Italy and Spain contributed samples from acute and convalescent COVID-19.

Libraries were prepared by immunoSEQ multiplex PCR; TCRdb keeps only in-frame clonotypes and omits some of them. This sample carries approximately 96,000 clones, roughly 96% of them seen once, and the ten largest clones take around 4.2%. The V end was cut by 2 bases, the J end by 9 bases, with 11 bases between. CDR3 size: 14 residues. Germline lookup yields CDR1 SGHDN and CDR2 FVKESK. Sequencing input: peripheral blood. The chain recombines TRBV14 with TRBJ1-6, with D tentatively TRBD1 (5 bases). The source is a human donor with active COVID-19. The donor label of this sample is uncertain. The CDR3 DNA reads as TGTGCCAGCAGCCAACCCGGGGGTGGTTCACCCCTCCACTTT. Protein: CASSQPGGGSPLHF.